This T cell receptor (beta chain) was observed in a study of long-term antiretroviral therapy in people with HIV. This CDR3 has 18 amino acids. Germline lookup yields CDR1 MDHEN and CDR2 SYDVKM. Trimming left V 3 bases short and J 4 bases short, with 24 bases between. Runs used v3.0 of the immunoSEQ assay and were done at survey level. Sequenced by immunoSEQ multiplex PCR; TCRdb stores in-frame clones only, minus some. This table holds approximately 27,000 clones, approximately 89% found once. The source material was unsorted PBMCs, sampled 3.1 years after starting antiretroviral therapy. The V call is TRBV28, the J call TRBJ2-5; D perhaps matches TRBD2 (6 bases). The source is a man between 18 and 29 years old with HIV. The CDR3 spells CASSFPTVGARGGETQYF. CDR3 bases: TGTGCCAGCAGTTTCCCAACAGTTGGGGCGAGGGGAGGAGAGACCCAGTACTTC.